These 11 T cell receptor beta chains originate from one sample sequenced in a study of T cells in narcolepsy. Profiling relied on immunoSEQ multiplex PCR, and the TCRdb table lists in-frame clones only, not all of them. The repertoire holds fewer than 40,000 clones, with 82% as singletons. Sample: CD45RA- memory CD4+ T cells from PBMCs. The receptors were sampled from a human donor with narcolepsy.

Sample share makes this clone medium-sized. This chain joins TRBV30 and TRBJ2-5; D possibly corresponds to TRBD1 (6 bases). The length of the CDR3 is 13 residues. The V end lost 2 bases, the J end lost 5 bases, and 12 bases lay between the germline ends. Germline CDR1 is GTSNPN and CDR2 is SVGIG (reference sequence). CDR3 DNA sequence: TGTGCCTGGAGTAGTCACCAGGGGGAGACCCAGTACTTC. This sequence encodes CAWSSHQGETQYF.

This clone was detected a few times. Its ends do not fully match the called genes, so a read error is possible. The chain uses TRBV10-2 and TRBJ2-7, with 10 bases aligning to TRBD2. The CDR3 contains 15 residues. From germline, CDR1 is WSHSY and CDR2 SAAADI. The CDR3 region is CASSESSQLAGVLNF. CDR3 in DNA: TGCGCCAGCAGTGAGTCATCGCAGCTAGCGGGAGTTCTTAACTTC.

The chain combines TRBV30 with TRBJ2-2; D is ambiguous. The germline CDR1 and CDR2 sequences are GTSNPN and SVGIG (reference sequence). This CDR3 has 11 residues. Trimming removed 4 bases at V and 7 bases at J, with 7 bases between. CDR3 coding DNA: TGTGCCTGGAACTACGGCGGGGAGCTGTTTTTT. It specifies CAWNYGGELFF.

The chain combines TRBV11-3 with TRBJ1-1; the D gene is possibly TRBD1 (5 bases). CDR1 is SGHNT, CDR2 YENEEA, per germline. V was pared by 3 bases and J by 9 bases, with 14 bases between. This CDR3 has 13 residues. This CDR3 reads CASSFGGSSQAFF. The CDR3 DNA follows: TGTGCCAGCAGCTTTGGGGGGTCCAGCCAAGCTTTCTTT.

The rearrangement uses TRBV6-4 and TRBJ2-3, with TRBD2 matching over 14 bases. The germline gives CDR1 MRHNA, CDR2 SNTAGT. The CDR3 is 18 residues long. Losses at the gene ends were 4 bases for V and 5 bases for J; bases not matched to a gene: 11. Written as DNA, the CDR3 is TGTGCCAGCAGTGCCTCCCCGACTAGCGGGGGGGCTGTAGATACGCAGTATTTT. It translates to CASSASPTSGGAVDTQYF.

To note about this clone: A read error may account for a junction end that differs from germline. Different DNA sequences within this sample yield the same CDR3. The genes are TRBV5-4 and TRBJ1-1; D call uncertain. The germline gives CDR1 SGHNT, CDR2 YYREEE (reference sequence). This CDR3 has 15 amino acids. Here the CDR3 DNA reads TGTGCCAGCACCACCTATCAGGCGTTGAACACTGAAGCCTTCTTT. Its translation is CASTTYQALNTEAFF.

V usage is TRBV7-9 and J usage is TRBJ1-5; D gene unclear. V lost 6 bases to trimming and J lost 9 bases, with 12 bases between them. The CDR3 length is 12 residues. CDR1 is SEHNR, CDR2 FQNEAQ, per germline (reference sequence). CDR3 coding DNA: TGTGCCAGCAGTTACGAATCGGGGCCCCAGCATTTT. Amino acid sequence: CASSYESGPQHF.

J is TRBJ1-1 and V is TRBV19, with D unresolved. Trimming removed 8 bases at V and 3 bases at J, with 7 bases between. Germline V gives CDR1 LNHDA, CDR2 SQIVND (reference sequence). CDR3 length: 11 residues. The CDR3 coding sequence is TGTGCCAGTCGGAGAGACACTGAAGCTTTCTTT. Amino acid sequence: CASRRDTEAFF.

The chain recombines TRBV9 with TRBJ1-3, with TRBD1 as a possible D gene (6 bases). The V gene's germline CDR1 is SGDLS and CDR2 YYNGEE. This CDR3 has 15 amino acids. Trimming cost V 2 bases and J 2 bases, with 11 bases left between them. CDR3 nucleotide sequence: TGTGCCAGCAGCGTGAGGGGGGAGACTGGAAACACCATATATTTT. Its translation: CASSVRGETGNTIYF.

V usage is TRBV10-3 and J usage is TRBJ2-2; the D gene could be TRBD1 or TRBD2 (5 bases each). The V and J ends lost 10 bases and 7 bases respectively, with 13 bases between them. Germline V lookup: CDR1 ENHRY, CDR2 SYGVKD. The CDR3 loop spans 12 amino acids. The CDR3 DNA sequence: TGTGCCACCTGGGACGGGGACGGGGAGCTGTTTTTT. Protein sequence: CATWDGDGELFF.

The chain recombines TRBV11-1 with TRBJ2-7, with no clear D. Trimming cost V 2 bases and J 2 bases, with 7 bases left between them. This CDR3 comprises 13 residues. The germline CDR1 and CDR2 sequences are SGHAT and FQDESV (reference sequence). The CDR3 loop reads CASSLTSAYEQYF. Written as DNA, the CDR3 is TGTGCCAGCAGCTTAACCTCTGCCTACGAGCAGTACTTC.